This T cell receptor beta chain emerged from a study of T cell responses to AZD1222 COVID-19 vaccine. Study-wide points: Baseline testing showed seropositivity in only six AZD1222 recipients. Unmutated variant regions reportedly attract nearly half of all spike-specific TCRs. Clonal diversity was possibly underestimated, and white British individuals and females predominated among donors. Breadth and depth of Spike-specific TCRs rose after two AZD1222 doses.

Assay: immunoSEQ multiplex PCR; the TCRdb copy retains only in-frame clones and omits some. Of some 100,000 clones listed, about 83% are singletons. V lost 7 bases, J lost 4 bases, and 14 bases lay in between. In germline, CDR1 is MNHEY, CDR2 SVGAGI. The CDR3 length is 13 residues. Notes on this clone: Its target is unknown.

The origin of this receptor is an adult in good health. Sequencing used peripheral blood, obtained on day 0 of AZD1222 vaccination. V and J are TRBV6-5 and TRBJ2-7; TRBD1 might be the D (6 bases). The CDR3 protein is CASTSGQTYEQYF. In DNA, the CDR3 is TGTGCCAGCACCTCTGGACAGACGTACGAGCAGTACTTC.